This is a list of T cell receptor beta chains from one sample in a study of T cells in Graves' hyperthyroidism and ophthalmopathy. TCRdb recomputed calls from the multiplex PCR reads with MiXCR, one row per CDR3 protein. The sample includes 400,000 to 500,000 distinct CDR3 sequences, around 15% seen only once; the top ten take around a sixth. Sequences were obtained from blood. All receptors derive from a woman aged 18 to 35 with Graves' hyperthyroidism. The CDR3 runs from the conserved cysteine through the conserved F or W. A D gene is named only where the DNA matches it firmly. Not every row has a clone size; where given, it reads once, few, many or a size class.

clone_size j_call v_call d_call cdr3_aa
many TRBJ2-1 TRBV11-3 . CASSLDRATPEQFF
many TRBJ2-1 TRBV12-3/TRBV12-4 . CASSFGPRRNEQFF
many TRBJ1-2 TRBV27 . CASSLGGRLEFTYGYTF
. TRBJ2-7 TRBV6-1 . CASSVPGNYEQYF
. TRBJ1-5 TRBV19 . CASSTHQDQPRPQHF
. TRBJ2-7 TRBV5-5 . CASSRTARGSYEQYF
many TRBJ2-3 TRBV6-2/TRBV6-3 . CASRDLPAADTQYF
. TRBJ1-2 TRBV29-1 TRBD1 CSVYRGQLGYTF
many TRBJ2-1 TRBV12-3/TRBV12-4 TRBD2 CASSFSGGDYNEQFF
few TRBJ2-7 TRBV2 . CASGRDTPPGEQYF
few TRBJ1-1 TRBV3-1 . CASSQAVTANTEAFF
many TRBJ2-1 TRBV19 . CASSIYSSGSYNEQFF
few TRBJ1-2 TRBV30 TRBD1 CAWSHRGNYGYTF
few TRBJ2-1 TRBV7-9 . CASSLDLQGIDNEQFF
. TRBJ2-2 TRBV4-2 TRBD2 CASRPSGSYTGELFF
. TRBJ2-7 TRBV5-1 TRBD2 CASSLAPGSSGRARSSYEQYF
. TRBJ1-2 TRBV5-6 . CASSHTRHYGYTF
. TRBJ2-2 TRBV3-1 . CASSHKGVGTGELFF
many TRBJ2-1 TRBV20-1 . CSARYGRVGNNEQFF
many TRBJ2-3 TRBV7-9 . CASSPYGRTRTDTQYF
many TRBJ2-1 TRBV9 . CASSVGQRVYNEQFF
few TRBJ2-2 TRBV20-1 TRBD2 CSARTSGSRGGELFF
. TRBJ1-5 TRBV4-2 . CASSQAGQYSNQPQHF
many TRBJ2-3 TRBV28 . CASSLWGTRGDTQYF
many TRBJ2-3 TRBV12-3/TRBV12-4 . CASSFAGYTDTQYF
many TRBJ1-1 TRBV30 . CAWSVGLMNTEAFF
few TRBJ2-3 TRBV5-4 . CASSFPRGRSDTQYF
. TRBJ2-1 TRBV27 TRBD2 CASSPRGLRTLSSYNEQFF
. TRBJ1-6 TRBV19 . CASKGPPRNSPLHF
many TRBJ1-1 TRBV6-1 TRBD1 CASTLMQGAGEAFF
. TRBJ2-2 TRBV11-3 . CASSSGGANTGELFF
many TRBJ2-3 TRBV7-3 . CASSLLSLADTQYF
. TRBJ2-3 TRBV2 . CASSPAGTTGGTDTQYF
. TRBJ2-2 TRBV24-1 . CATSDFSREYTGELFF
many TRBJ2-3 TRBV5-1 . CASSLGLRDLTDTQYF
many TRBJ2-2 TRBV24-1 . CATSDSTGQVGELFF
. TRBJ2-3 TRBV3-1 . CASSPPGRNTQYF
. TRBJ2-1 TRBV27 . CASAPIQGGDEQFF
many TRBJ2-7 TRBV29-1 . CSVEAPSWGEQYF
few TRBJ1-1 TRBV19 TRBD1 CASRTGQGAAFF
. TRBJ2-1 TRBV7-9 TRBD2 CASSTGLAGIDEQFF
. TRBJ1-2 TRBV5-1 . CASRSRHTNYGYTF
many TRBJ2-1 TRBV2 TRBD1 CASSSDRDRGRNEQFF
. TRBJ2-1 TRBV13 . CASMGQDYEQFF
many TRBJ2-5 TRBV27 . CASSPLGVVRETQYF
few TRBJ2-1 TRBV12-3/TRBV12-4 TRBD1 CASKVGPTGRFF
many TRBJ2-2 TRBV12-3/TRBV12-4 TRBD1 CASRRGQTTGELFF
many TRBJ2-1 TRBV3-1 . CASSQEQLAGGHEQFF
many TRBJ2-4 TRBV7-2 TRBD2 CASSLTSGSNDIQYF
once TRBJ2-5 TRBV9 TRBD2 CASSVAIAGGEETQYF
many TRBJ2-1 TRBV2 TRBD2 CASSLASGRDNEQFF
many TRBJ2-1 TRBV18 TRBD1 CASSQRDRVEQFF
many TRBJ2-3 TRBV20-1 . CSANYRPEDTQYF
few TRBJ2-1 TRBV6-1 . CASSERTSWDYNEQFF